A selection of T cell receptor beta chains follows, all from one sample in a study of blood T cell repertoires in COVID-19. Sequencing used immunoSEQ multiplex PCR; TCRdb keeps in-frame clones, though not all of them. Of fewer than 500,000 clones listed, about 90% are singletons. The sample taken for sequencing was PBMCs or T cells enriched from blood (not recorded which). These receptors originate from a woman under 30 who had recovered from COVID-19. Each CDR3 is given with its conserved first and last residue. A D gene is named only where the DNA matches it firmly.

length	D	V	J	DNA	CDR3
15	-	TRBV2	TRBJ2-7	TGTGCCAGCAGCCTCGACGAACCCGAGGACTACGAGCAGTACTTC	CASSLDEPEDYEQYF
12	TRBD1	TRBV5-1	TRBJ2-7	TGCGCCAGCAGCTTACAGGGGAATGAGCAGTACTTC	CASSLQGNEQYF
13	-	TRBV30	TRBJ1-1	TGTGCCTGGAGTGTTCCCCTAATCACTGAAGCTTTCTTT	CAWSVPLITEAFF
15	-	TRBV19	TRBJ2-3	TGTGCCAGTAGTTGGGGGCGGACAGACACAGATACGCAGTATTTT	CASSWGRTDTDTQYF
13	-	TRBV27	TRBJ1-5	TGTGCCAGCAGTTGGGGGGGAAATCAGCCCCAGCATTTT	CASSWGGNQPQHF
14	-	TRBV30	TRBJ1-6	TGTGCCTGGAGTGTGACAGGTTATAATTCACCCCTCCACTTT	CAWSVTGYNSPLHF
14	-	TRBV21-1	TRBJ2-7	TGTACCAGCAGCAAATTTGGCAGGGGGCCCGAGCAGTACTTC	CTSSKFGRGPEQYF
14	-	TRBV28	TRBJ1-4	TGTGCCACCGGAGGCACAGGGCTTATCGAAAAACTGTTTTTT	CATGGTGLIEKLFF
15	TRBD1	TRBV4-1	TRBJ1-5	TGCGCCAGCAGCCGCACAGGGGAGGACAATCAGCCCCAGCATTTT	CASSRTGEDNQPQHF
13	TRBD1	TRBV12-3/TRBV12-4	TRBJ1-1	TGTGCCAGCAGGTCAGGGGGGAACACTGAAGCTTTCTTT	CASRSGGNTEAFF
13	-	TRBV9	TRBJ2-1	TGTGCCAGCAGCGTGACCAGGTGGGATGAGCAGTTCTTC	CASSVTRWDEQFF
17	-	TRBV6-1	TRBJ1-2	TGTGCCAGCAGTGAAGAAGCTATGGAGGCCGGCGACTATGGCTACACCTTC	CASSEEAMEAGDYGYTF
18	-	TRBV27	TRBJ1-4	TGTGCCAGCAGTTTATGGGGTGGGGGGGCCGGAACATATGAAAAACTGTTTTTT	CASSLWGGGAGTYEKLFF